This T cell receptor (beta chain) stems from a study of multiple sclerosis patients with progressive multifocal leukoencephalopathy. Trimming stripped 6 bases from V and 5 bases from J, with 11 bases between. Germline V gene lookup returns CDR1 MNHEY and CDR2 SVGAGI. The CDR3 covers 13 residues. Time point meaning: time of PML onset. This table comes from immunoSEQ multiplex PCR, and its TCRdb copy is limited to in-frame clones, with some not included. The data contain 25,000 to 35,000 clones, approximately 88% of them singletons. The genes are TRBV6-5 and TRBJ2-4; D gene uncertain. The source material was PBMCs, sampled from a patient treated with natalizumab. The origin of this receptor is a woman between 35 and 50 years old with progressive multifocal leukoencephalopathy. As DNA, the CDR3 is TGTGCCAGCAGCCCGATGCAGCAAAACATTCAGTACTTC. This gives the protein CASSPMQQNIQYF.